This TCR beta chain appears in the sequencing data of a study of blood T cell repertoires in COVID-19 (dated by TCRdb to about 2020). Background on the whole study: Samples from collaborators originated in the United States, Italy and Spain and spanned both the acute and convalescent phases of COVID-19. The prospective study material was composed of cDNA or gDNA derived from T cells, B-cell-depleted T cells, or PBMCs. Nearly every sample came with metadata listing a de-identified subject ID, COVID-19 status, age in years and sex. The repertoires were released in a freely available public database meant as a resource for research on the immune response to SARS-CoV-2. Samples were obtained from the ongoing ImmuneRACE study (first 160 participants) and from over a thousand subjects provided by 6 global collaborators. Where available, HLA class I and class II types were taken from metadata supplied by the sample provider and were not determined by assay-based typing. Subjects who had been exposed to COVID-19, were actively infected with it, or had recovered from it provided the deeply sampled blood TCRbeta repertoires that made up the dataset.

Including the terminal cysteine and phenylalanine, the CDR3 comprises 14 residues. Kept here is only the CDR3 DNA, which spans 42 bases and is read in frame from base 1. CDR1 and CDR2 (SGHTA, FQGNSA) derive from the germline V gene. Ends trimmed: V by 4 bases, J by 4 bases; bases unmatched to a gene: 5. In regard to this clone: Its antigen remains unidentified. No base quality information exists; no much larger clone differs at one position.

The immunoSEQ Assay, a bias-controlled multiplex PCR, was used to amplify TCRbeta CDR3 regions from genomic DNA. The authors processed their data as follows. Nucleated cell counts per sample were estimated from amplification of reference gene primers within the assay. To quantify the absolute abundance of each unique TCRbeta CDR3 rearrangement, sequence reads were collapsed and filtered. For each sample, productive Simpson clonality was calculated as the square root of Simpson's diversity index over productive rearrangements. Drawn from immuneACCESS, this table holds only the in-frame rearrangements with V and J called that TCRdb kept. Clones are partly lost; checked studies trace under half to an unresolved V gene and leave the rest unexplained. V and J calls and clone size come straight from that table; D and trimming were deduced from the DNA. The sample table contains over 45,000 clones; only one count was recorded for around 86% of them. The top ten constitute about 6.7% of the sample.

Overall results and qualifications from the work: The quantity of clinical and demographic metadata differed by source and by participant and was supplied without curation.

The collaborating institutions used their own protocols to collect whole blood in K2EDTA tubes. For TCRbeta analysis, collaborators shipped samples in one of three forms: frozen whole blood, isolated PBMCs, or DNA extracted from either of those sample types. Sequenced sample: peripheral blood. The V and J genes are TRBV7-2 and TRBJ1-1, with 8 junctional bases fitting TRBD1. The clonotype originates from a man aged 50 to 59 with active COVID-19. The base sequence is TGTGCCAGCAGCTCGCAGGGGGCTGGCACTGAAGCTTTCTTT. This codes for CASSSQGAGTEAFF.